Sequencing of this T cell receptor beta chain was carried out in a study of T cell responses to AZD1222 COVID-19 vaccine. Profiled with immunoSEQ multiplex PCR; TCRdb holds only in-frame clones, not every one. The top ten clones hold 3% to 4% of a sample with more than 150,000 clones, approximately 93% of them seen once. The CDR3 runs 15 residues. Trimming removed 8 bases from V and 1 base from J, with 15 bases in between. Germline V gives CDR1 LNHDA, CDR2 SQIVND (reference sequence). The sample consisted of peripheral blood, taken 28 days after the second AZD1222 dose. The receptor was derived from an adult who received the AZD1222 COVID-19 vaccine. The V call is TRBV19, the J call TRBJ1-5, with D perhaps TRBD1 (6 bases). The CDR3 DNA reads TGTGCCAGTCTTCCGCGGGGGGCGAGCAATCAGCCCCAGCATTTT. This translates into CASLPRGASNQPQHF.